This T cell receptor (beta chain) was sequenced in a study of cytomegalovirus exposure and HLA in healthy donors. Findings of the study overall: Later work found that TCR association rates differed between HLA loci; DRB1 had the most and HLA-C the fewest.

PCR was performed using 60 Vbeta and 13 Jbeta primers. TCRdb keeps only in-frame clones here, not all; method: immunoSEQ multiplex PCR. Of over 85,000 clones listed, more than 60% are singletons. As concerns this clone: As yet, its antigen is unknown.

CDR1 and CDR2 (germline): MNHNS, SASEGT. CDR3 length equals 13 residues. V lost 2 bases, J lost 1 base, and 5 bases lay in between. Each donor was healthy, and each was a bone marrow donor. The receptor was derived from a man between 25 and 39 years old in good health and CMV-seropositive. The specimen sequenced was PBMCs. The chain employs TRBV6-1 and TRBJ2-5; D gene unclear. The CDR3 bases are TGTGCCAGCAGTGAACAGGTCCAAGAGACCCAGTACTTC. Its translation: CASSEQVQETQYF.